Shown below are 8 T cell receptor beta chains from a single sample sequenced in a study of blood T cells in healthy people across ages. The second PCR ran about 6 to 12 cycles with a sample-barcoded 5' primer and J-beta primers. TCRdb reanalysed the 5' RACE reads using MiXCR and keeps one entry per CDR3 protein. Counted here are over 500,000 distinct CDR3 sequences, approximately 52% occurring once; the ten biggest clones make up around an eighth. The sequenced material came from blood. The receptors were gathered from an elderly woman in good health.

Note on this clonotype: A much larger clone differs by one base, so this may be a read error. CDR3 bases: TGTGCCAGCAGTTACGCCAGGGGGCAAGGCAATGAGCAGTACTTC. It is translated as CASSYARGQGNEQYF. This rearrangement joins TRBV6-6 to TRBJ2-7, with 8 bases lining up with TRBD1. In germline, CDR1 is MNHNY, CDR2 SVGAGI (reference sequence). The V gene end was trimmed by 2 bases and the J gene end by 7 bases; junction bases not matched to a gene: 10. This CDR3 region has 15 residues.

About this clonotype itself: A read error may be the cause here, since a much bigger clone is one base away. The chain is built from TRBV24-1 and TRBJ2-5; TRBD2 matches 10 bases. Looked up from germline, CDR1 is KGHDR and CDR2 is SFDVKD. V shed 11 bases and J 11 bases; nucleotides not matched to a gene: 31. The CDR3 spans 19 residues. CDR3 DNA: TGTGCCAGGCAAACGGTGGGATCCGTCCCCCTAGCGGGAGTCCTTGAGCAGTACTTC. Its protein is CARQTVGSVPLAGVLEQYF.

The chain joins TRBV12-3 or TRBV12-4 to TRBJ1-1, with D unresolved. The CDR3 spans 12 residues. Trimming shortened V by 0 bases and J by 11 bases, and 10 bases separated the two germline ends. The CDR3 DNA reads TGTGCCAGCAGTTTAGCCGGGTTGGGCGCTTTCTTT. It encodes CASSLAGLGAFF.

The gene calls are TRBV20-1 and TRBJ2-7; 8 bases line up with TRBD2. This CDR3 comprises 16 residues. With 3 bases clipped from V and 1 base from J, the junction kept 11 bases outside the gene matches. From germline, CDR1 is DFQATT and CDR2 SNEGSKA (reference sequence). The CDR3 nucleotides read TGCAGTGCTAGTCTTCCGGGAGGGCCAAGGTCCTACGAGCAGTACTTC. Translating it yields CSASLPGGPRSYEQYF.

V gene TRBV12-3 or TRBV12-4 combines with J gene TRBJ2-3; TRBD1 matches at 10 bases. The CDR3 is made up of 15 amino acids. The ends lost 6 bases at V and 7 bases at J; junction bases unmatched: 10. CDR3 nucleotide sequence: TGTGCCAGCAGGTCCGGGACAGGGGATATTAATACGCAGTATTTT. Protein product: CASRSGTGDINTQYF.

The chain employs TRBV29-1 and TRBJ1-1; D is perhaps TRBD1 (6 bases). V dropped 4 bases and J dropped 1 base, with 13 bases sitting between them. Germline CDR1 is SQVTM and CDR2 is ANQGSEA. The CDR3 extends over 14 amino acids. The CDR3 loop reads CSVAFKTGNTEAFF. CDR3 coding DNA: TGCAGCGTTGCCTTCAAGACAGGGAACACTGAAGCTTTCTTT.

The rearrangement joins TRBV9 to TRBJ2-7; 11 bases align to TRBD2. The CDR3 has 15 amino acids. Germline CDR1 is SGDLS and CDR2 is YYNGEE. With 4 bases clipped from V and 3 bases from J, the junction kept 6 bases outside the gene matches. CDR3 in DNA: TGTGCCAGCAGCCGGACTAGCGGGCCCCTCTACGAGCAGTACTTC. Encoded protein: CASSRTSGPLYEQYF.

This clonotype was seen many times. The CDR3 region has the DNA TGTGCCAGCAGCCCCGTAGGCGGGGCAGTGCCCAAAGATACGCAGTATTTT. As protein: CASSPVGGAVPKDTQYF. J is TRBJ2-3 and V is TRBV7-2; D is possibly TRBD2 (6 bases). Deletions cut 5 bases from V and 5 bases from J, with 23 bases between. Germline values: CDR1 SGHTA, CDR2 FQGNSA. The CDR3 contains 17 residues.